A single TCR beta chain is shown here with its context. This clone has just a few counts. Its antigen specificity is not known. No base-level quality is on record; no much larger clone is a single base apart. This specimen comes from a study of control samples from healthy donors and cancer patients (dated by TCRdb to about 2020). Trimming takes 4 bases from V and 4 bases from J, and the germline ends sit 8 bases apart. Taken from the germline V gene (reference sequence), the CDR1 and CDR2 loops are WNHNN and SYGVQD. Its CDR3 holds 14 amino acids, cysteine through phenylalanine. Just the 42-base CDR3 DNA is kept, in frame starting at base 1. The method was the immunoSEQ multiplex PCR assay. The immuneACCESS repertoire file appears here via TCRdb, limited to in-frame rearrangements. These files lack a portion of the clones; in checked studies, under half of the deficit traces to unresolved V genes, and the cause of the others is not known. The sample table lists 120,000 to 150,000 clones, more than 90% of them with a count of one. Approximately 3% of the sample comes from the top ten.

Sequencing used blood. In this chain, TRBV10-1 is recombined with TRBJ1-6; the D region possibly corresponds to TRBD1 (6 bases align). The clonotype comes from a man aged 25-40 years in good health. The CDR3 region has the sequence CASSARGYNSPLHF. The DNA sequence is as follows: TGCGCCAGCAGTGCCAGGGGTTATAATTCACCCCTCCACTTT.